This record concerns one TCR beta chain sequence. What it recognizes is unknown. The data stem from a study of T cell responses to AZD1222 COVID-19 vaccine. Trimming removed 4 bases from V and 0 bases from J; junction bases left unmatched: 2. The CDR3 has 15 amino acids. Germline-derived CDR1 and CDR2 are LNHDA and SQIVND (reference sequence). Method: immunoSEQ multiplex PCR; TCRdb's copy keeps in-frame clones and lacks some. The data contain about 160,000 clones, roughly 90% of them singletons. Findings and caveats of the study: It was only after the peak T cell response that any repertoires were sampled. Vaccine-associated CD4 TCRs ranged over spike, dominating at 160-218 and 743-854. Baseline seropositivity occurred in only a handful of AZD1222 recipients. Two doses of AZD1222 preceded a rise in Spike-specific TCR breadth and depth.

This receptor was identified in an adult who received the AZD1222 COVID-19 vaccine. The chain combines TRBV19 with TRBJ1-5, with 8 bases that match TRBD1. The input for sequencing was peripheral blood, taken 28 days after the second AZD1222 dose. The CDR3 DNA sequence: TGTGCCAGTAGTACGACAGGGGATAGCAATCAGCCCCAGCATTTT. Protein product: CASSTTGDSNQPQHF.